The rows below give T cell receptor beta chains drawn from one sample of a study of T cells in Graves' hyperthyroidism and ophthalmopathy. TCRdb called the multiplex PCR reads again in MiXCR, with one record for every CDR3 protein. Of 300,000 to 450,000 distinct CDR3 sequences listed, roughly 18% are singletons. Source material: blood. Source of these receptors: a woman between 35 and 50 years old with Graves' ophthalmopathy. Each CDR3 is given with its conserved first and last residue. The order of the fields is J gene, D gene, clone size, V gene, CDR3 protein, CDR3 DNA. A D gene is named only where the DNA matches it firmly. A row's size may be missing; if present it is once, few, many or a size class.

TRBJ1-1,-,many,TRBV19,CASSTTVLNTEAFF,TGTGCCAGTAGTACGACAGTTCTGAACACTGAAGCTTTCTTT
TRBJ2-7,-,many,TRBV20-1,CSARDLEILSYEQYF,TGCAGTGCTAGAGATCTGGAAATCCTCTCCTACGAGCAGTACTTC
TRBJ2-5,-,many,TRBV7-9,CASSLVGRAQETQYF,TGTGCCAGCAGCTTAGTCGGCAGGGCCCAAGAGACCCAGTACTTC
TRBJ1-2,-,many,TRBV27,CASSLKQFYGYTF,TGTGCCAGCAGTTTAAAACAGTTCTATGGCTACACCTTC
TRBJ1-1,TRBD1,many,TRBV14,CASSQVGTGMATEAFF,TGTGCCAGCAGCCAAGTAGGGACAGGGATGGCCACTGAAGCTTTCTTT
TRBJ1-2,TRBD1,many,TRBV27,CASRATGEGAGGYTF,TGTGCCAGCAGGGCGACAGGGGAGGGAGCTGGTGGCTACACCTTC
TRBJ2-7,-,many,TRBV20-1,CSASHGNFYERYF,TGCAGTGCTAGCCACGGGAACTTCTACGAGCGGTACTTC
TRBJ1-2,-,many,TRBV28,CASSFYGSYYGYTF,TGTGCCAGCAGTTTTTACGGGTCTTACTATGGCTACACCTTC
TRBJ2-7,-,many,TRBV29-1,CSVVVGYEQYF,TGCAGCGTTGTCGTGGGCTACGAGCAGTACTTC
TRBJ1-6,-,many,TRBV6-5,CASGEMYNSPLHF,TGTGCCAGCGGGGAGATGTATAATTCACCCCTCCACTTT
TRBJ2-7,TRBD1,few,TRBV3-1,CASSQDPFRGMQYF,TGTGCCAGCAGCCAAGATCCTTTCAGGGGGATGCAGTACTTC
TRBJ2-5,TRBD1,-,TRBV6-1,CASSDSGTGKETQYF,TGTGCCAGCAGTGACAGCGGGACAGGGAAAGAGACCCAGTACTTC
TRBJ2-7,-,many,TRBV20-1,CSAWGGGGDEQYF,TGCAGTGCTTGGGGGGGGGGCGGCGACGAGCAGTACTTC
TRBJ2-7,-,-,TRBV12-3/TRBV12-4,CASSLLGLLEQYF,TGTGCCAGCAGTTTATTGGGGCTGTTGGAGCAGTACTTC
TRBJ2-2,-,many,TRBV11-2,CASSLLGGNTGELFF,TGTGCCAGCAGCTTACTCGGGGGTAACACCGGGGAGCTGTTTTTT
TRBJ2-7,TRBD1,many,TRBV9,CASSGQGVEQYF,TGTGCCAGCAGCGGACAGGGCGTCGAGCAGTACTTC
TRBJ1-1,TRBD1,few,TRBV18,CASSRGGTGATEAFF,TGTGCCAGCTCACGCGGAGGGACAGGGGCCACTGAAGCTTTCTTT
TRBJ2-5,-,many,TRBV25-1,CASSWGQETQYF,TGTGCCAGCAGTTGGGGACAAGAGACCCAGTACTTC
TRBJ2-7,TRBD1,many,TRBV30,CAWSRTGAGEQYF,TGTGCCTGGAGCCGGACAGGGGCGGGCGAGCAGTACTTC
TRBJ2-7,TRBD1,many,TRBV27,CASSFSGQGAREQYF,TGTGCCAGCAGTTTCTCGGGACAGGGGGCGAGGGAGCAGTACTTC
TRBJ1-1,-,-,TRBV2,CAGRQFLNTEAFF,TGTGCCGGCAGACAGTTCTTGAACACTGAAGCTTTCTTT
TRBJ1-2,-,many,TRBV11-2,CASSFAGDGYTF,TGTGCCAGCAGCTTCGCAGGGGATGGCTACACCTTC
TRBJ2-7,-,-,TRBV29-1,CSVEDSWRYEQYF,TGCAGCGTTGAAGATTCCTGGCGCTACGAGCAGTACTTC
TRBJ2-7,-,many,TRBV6-5,CASRPDTNEQYF,TGTGCCAGCAGACCCGACACAAACGAGCAGTACTTC
TRBJ2-2,TRBD2,-,TRBV19,CASSRLAGVKTGELFF,TGTGCCAGTAGTCGTTTAGCGGGAGTGAAGACCGGGGAGCTGTTTTTT
TRBJ2-7,TRBD1,many,TRBV12-3/TRBV12-4,CASMPGQGFYEQYF,TGTGCCAGCATGCCGGGACAGGGGTTCTACGAGCAGTACTTC
TRBJ2-5,-,many,TRBV20-1,CSANPAQIRETQYF,TGCAGTGCTAATCCAGCGCAAATCCGAGAGACCCAGTACTTC
TRBJ2-2,TRBD2,many,TRBV27,CASSFDATWGGPHGELFF,TGTGCCAGCAGTTTTGATGCGACCTGGGGAGGGCCCCACGGGGAGCTGTTTTTT
TRBJ2-5,-,many,TRBV6-2/TRBV6-3,CASSPSGGDQETQYF,TGTGCCAGCAGTCCCTCAGGTGGGGACCAAGAGACCCAGTACTTC
TRBJ2-7,-,-,TRBV12-3/TRBV12-4,CASTLGHGGYEQYF,TGTGCCAGCACCCTCGGACACGGCGGATACGAGCAGTACTTC
TRBJ1-1,-,-,TRBV6-2/TRBV6-3,CASTRGLTDTEAFF,TGTGCCAGCACCAGGGGCTTAACGGACACTGAAGCTTTCTTT
TRBJ2-5,TRBD1,many,TRBV12-3/TRBV12-4,CASSLSEGATQYF,TGTGCCAGCAGTTTAAGTGAGGGGGCGACCCAGTACTTC
TRBJ2-5,-,few,TRBV28,CASSNRETQYF,TGTGCCAGCAGTAACCGAGAGACCCAGTACTTC
TRBJ2-7,-,many,TRBV18,CASSPPGWQGTYEQYF,TGTGCCAGCTCACCACCCGGTTGGCAGGGAACCTACGAGCAGTACTTC
TRBJ1-2,TRBD1,-,TRBV6-5,CASSYDRGRNFGYTF,TGTGCCAGCAGTTACGACAGGGGGCGAAATTTTGGCTACACCTTC
TRBJ2-5,TRBD1,-,TRBV27,CASSTGQGEETQYF,TGTGCCAGCAGCACTGGACAGGGGGAAGAGACCCAGTACTTC
TRBJ2-7,-,few,TRBV12-3/TRBV12-4,CASSLSGTTYEQYF,TGTGCCAGCAGTTTATCAGGGACCACCTACGAGCAGTACTTC
TRBJ2-7,TRBD2,many,TRBV11-1,CASSFLAGVTYEQYF,TGTGCCAGCAGCTTCCTAGCGGGAGTTACCTACGAGCAGTACTTC
TRBJ2-7,-,-,TRBV12-3/TRBV12-4,CSSSLGWSSYEQYF,TGTTCCAGCAGTTTGGGGTGGAGCTCCTACGAGCAGTACTTC
TRBJ1-1,-,many,TRBV4-3,CASSAGRGTEAFF,TGTGCCAGCAGTGCCGGCAGGGGTACTGAAGCTTTCTTT